This T cell receptor (beta chain) was captured by sequencing in a study of identical twins. This clonotype showed up just once. TCRdb independently ran MiXCR on the 5' RACE reads; one entry per CDR3 protein. Of 400,000 to 550,000 distinct CDR3 sequences in the sample, less than 25% were seen once. From germline, CDR1 is MNHEY and CDR2 SMNVEV (reference sequence). The CDR3 contains 14 residues. With 5 bases removed from V and 2 bases from J, the gap between germline ends came to 13 bases. These same records also appear under a second study, on T cells expressing NK-cell markers. That source notes: Nothing established the HCMV specificity of expanded NKG2C+ T cell clones.

The sequence came from a woman between 18 and 29 years old in good health. The chain recombines TRBV27 with TRBJ2-7; a possible D gene is TRBD1 (6 bases). Sequenced sample: CD4+ T cells sorted from blood. The CDR3 region is CASSQHREPYEQYF. CDR3 bases: TGTGCCAGCAGTCAGCACAGGGAGCCCTACGAGCAGTACTTC.